Each of the 28 T cell receptor beta chains below was sequenced from the same sample in a study of T cells after yellow fever vaccination. One entry per CDR3 protein, called by TCRdb with MiXCR from the 5' RACE reads. The sample lists a few hundred thousand distinct CDR3 sequences, less than 20% occurring once. Sequenced material: PBMCs, taken 15 days after the yellow fever booster vaccination. The receptors come from a man aged 25-45 years who received the YFV17D yellow fever vaccine.

This clonotype was detected a few times. The chain combines TRBV12-3 or TRBV12-4 with TRBJ1-5; 9 bases map to TRBD1. The ends lost 3 bases at V and 3 bases at J; junction bases unmatched: 9. This CDR3 spans 17 amino acids. This CDR3 is CASSFLRTGAYNQPQHF. CDR3 in DNA: TGTGCCAGCAGTTTTTTAAGGACAGGGGCTTACAATCAGCCCCAGCATTTT.

This clonotype showed up just a few times. The chain employs TRBV28 and TRBJ2-7, with D perhaps TRBD1 (6 bases). This CDR3 region has 16 residues. In germline, CDR1 is MDHEN, CDR2 SYDVKM. Trimming shortened V by 8 bases and J by 4 bases, and 24 bases separated the two germline ends. The CDR3 DNA reads TGTGCCAGCCGAAACGACAGGTCCCCAAGACTGTACGAGCAGTACTTC. Amino acid sequence: CASRNDRSPRLYEQYF.

This clonotype was recorded many times. V gene TRBV5-6 combines with J gene TRBJ2-3; perhaps TRBD2 as D (6 bases). The ends were cut back, 3 bases at V and 2 bases at J, with 10 bases in the middle. Germline V CDR1 and CDR2: SGHDT, YYEEEE. The CDR3 sequence is 14 residues long. CDR3 nucleotide sequence: TGTGCCAGCAGCTGGGGACTTTCCACAGATACGCAGTATTTT. Translating it yields CASSWGLSTDTQYF.

In DNA form, the CDR3 reads TGTGCCAGCAGCCAAGGGTCGGGGGTGCACTCTCCGAAGGACGAGCAGTACTTC. Encoded protein: CASSQGSGVHSPKDEQYF. J is TRBJ2-7 and V is TRBV4-2; TRBD2 might be the D (6 bases). The germline CDR1 and CDR2 sequences are LGHNA and YNFKEQ. V was shortened by 1 base and J by 5 bases, with 24 bases between the two germline ends. This CDR3 comprises 18 residues.

Only a few counts were recorded for this clonotype. The V and J genes are TRBV5-1 and TRBJ2-1, with D perhaps TRBD2 (6 bases). CDR3 size: 16 residues. Germline CDR1 reads SGHRS; CDR2 reads YFSETQ. V was pared by 8 bases and J by 6 bases, with 24 bases between. In DNA, the CDR3 is TGCGCCAGTCGCCCCTCCCCGGGACTGGATCCCAATGAGCAGTTCTTC. Translation gives CASRPSPGLDPNEQFF.

The table lists this clonotype with a few counts. This chain uses TRBV7-2 with TRBJ2-7; 9 nucleotides align to TRBD2. Germline assignment: CDR1 SGHTA and CDR2 FQGNSA. This CDR3 region has 14 residues. V was clipped by 5 bases and J by 3 bases; unmatched bases: 5. Here the CDR3 DNA reads TGTGCCAGCAGCCAACTAGCGGGCAACTACGAGCAGTACTTC. It codes for CASSQLAGNYEQYF.

This clonotype was seen more than once but under ten times. The V call is TRBV20-1, the J call TRBJ1-1; possibly TRBD1 for D (5 bases). Germline V lookup: CDR1 DFQATT, CDR2 SNEGSKA (reference sequence). V was cut by 2 bases and J by 5 bases, with 15 bases left in between. CDR3 length: 14 amino acids. Here the CDR3 reads CSARYGGRGTEAFF. In DNA, the CDR3 is TGCAGTGCTAGATATGGTGGACGGGGGACTGAAGCTTTCTTT.

This clonotype has more than one count but fewer than ten. The V gene is TRBV10-1, the J gene TRBJ2-3, with D tentatively TRBD1 (5 bases). This CDR3 has 13 amino acids. From germline, CDR1 is WNHNN and CDR2 SYGVQD (reference sequence). Between the trimmed V and J ends, which lost 2 bases and 9 bases, there was a span of 12 bases. The CDR3 here is CASSETDRRTQYF. CDR3 bases: TGCGCCAGCAGTGAGACTGACAGACGGACGCAGTATTTT.

This clonotype was picked up a small number of times. V gene TRBV24-1 combines with J gene TRBJ2-3; 9 bases agree with TRBD1. The CDR3 runs 14 residues. Trimming at V came to 3 bases and at J to 7 bases, leaving 4 bases not matched to a gene. Germline-derived CDR1 and CDR2 are KGHDR and SFDVKD. The CDR3 region is CATSDPGQGYTQYF. DNA for the CDR3: TGTGCCACCAGTGATCCGGGACAGGGTTATACGCAGTATTTT.

The chain employs TRBV5-4 and TRBJ1-1; D gene ambiguous. CDR1 SGHNT and CDR2 YYREEE come from the germline V gene (reference sequence). The CDR3 extends over 16 amino acids. V lost 4 bases to trimming and J lost 1 base, with 17 bases between them. Written as DNA, the CDR3 is TGTGCCAGCAGCACCCGGAATAATTGGCCGAACACTGAAGCTTTCTTT. Residues: CASSTRNNWPNTEAFF.

The chain combines TRBV23-1 with TRBJ2-7; D remains unclear. TRBV23-1 is classed as an ORF, of uncertain function. The CDR3 extends over 13 amino acids. V was pared by 8 bases and J by 5 bases, with 16 bases between. CDR3 bases: TGCGCCAGCCGTAAGTTTACAGTCGACGAGCAGTACTTC. This sequence encodes CASRKFTVDEQYF.

The CDR3: CASGSSLRQGKSTDTQYF. The CDR3 DNA sequence: TGTGCCAGCGGGTCCTCCCTGCGACAGGGAAAAAGCACAGATACGCAGTATTTT. This sequence joins TRBV21-1 and TRBJ2-3; the listed D gene, TRBD1, was not tested against the DNA. TRBV21-1 is marked as a pseudogene. CDR3 length equals 18 residues.

CDR3 sequence: CSARSGQESYNEQFF. The CDR3, as DNA: TGCAGTGCTAGATCCGGACAGGAAAGCTACAATGAGCAGTTCTTC. The rearrangement uses TRBV20-1 and TRBJ2-1; 7 bases match TRBD1. The length of the CDR3 is 15 residues. V gave up 2 bases and J gave up 3 bases; unmatched junction bases: 7. Germline V gene lookup returns CDR1 DFQATT and CDR2 SNEGSKA (reference sequence).

The CDR3 DNA is TGCAGTGCTAGTAACGGGAGAGAGCGTGGCTACACCTTC. Translation: CSASNGRERGYTF. V and J are TRBV20-1 and TRBJ1-2; D is unclear. Germline V lookup: CDR1 DFQATT, CDR2 SNEGSKA (reference sequence). V gave up 3 bases and J gave up 7 bases, with 15 bases separating them. The CDR3 is 13 amino acids.

This rearrangement joins TRBV12-3 or TRBV12-4 to TRBJ1-2; D is possibly TRBD1 (5 bases). This CDR3 is 13 amino acids long. Trimming removed 5 bases at V and 8 bases at J, with 15 bases between. In DNA form, the CDR3 reads TGTGCCAGCAGTCCGTTGGGGGTGGAGGGCTACACCTTC. Protein: CASSPLGVEGYTF.

The chain joins TRBV20-1 to TRBJ2-1, with TRBD2 matching over 13 bases. The germline gives CDR1 DFQATT, CDR2 SNEGSKA (reference sequence). The CDR3 length is 16 residues. V lost 3 bases, J lost 5 bases, and 7 bases stayed unmatched. CDR3 sequence (DNA): TGCAGTGCTAGGAGCCGACTAGCGGGAGGCGACAATGAGCAGTTCTTC. Protein sequence: CSARSRLAGGDNEQFF.

V gene TRBV7-6 combines with J gene TRBJ2-7, with D unclear. Trimming pared 0 bases from V and 2 bases from J, leaving 11 bases between. Germline values: CDR1 SGHVS, CDR2 FNYEAQ. The CDR3 has 15 amino acids. The CDR3 DNA sequence: TGTGCCAGCAGCTTAGCTCCTGGGTTTACCTACGAGCAGTACTTC. Protein product: CASSLAPGFTYEQYF.

This clonotype was recorded a few times. The chain is built from TRBV7-2 and TRBJ2-1; D perhaps matches TRBD2 (6 bases). V was pared by 3 bases and J by 1 base, with 16 bases between. The CDR3 runs to 17 residues. The germline CDR1 and CDR2 sequences are SGHTA and FQGNSA. CDR3 region: CASSLLGGMVSYNEQFF. DNA of the CDR3: TGTGCCAGCAGCTTGCTGGGCGGGATGGTTTCCTACAATGAGCAGTTCTTC.

The chain uses TRBV28 and TRBJ1-2; the D gene is possibly TRBD1 (6 bases). This CDR3 has 14 residues. Germline CDR1 is MDHEN and CDR2 is SYDVKM. V lost 2 bases and J lost 7, with 14 bases in between. The CDR3 reads CASSLQGGGRGYTF. The CDR3 coding sequence is TGTGCCAGCAGTTTACAGGGAGGGGGACGTGGCTACACCTTC.

CDR3 sequence (DNA): TGCAGCGTTGAGGGGGGGGCGCGGGGGTACAATGAGCAGTTCTTC. Translated, it gives CSVEGGARGYNEQFF. The chain carries TRBV29-1 and TRBJ2-1, with D possibly matching TRBD2 (7 bases). Germline V gene sequence: CDR1 SQVTM, CDR2 ANQGSEA. Trimming took 3 bases from V and 4 from J, leaving 16 bases between them. This CDR3 has 15 amino acids.

The chain has TRBV10-3 and TRBJ2-3; 11 bases line up with TRBD2. V dropped 3 bases and J dropped 4; count of bases not matched to a gene: 3. There are 15 residues in the CDR3. Germline V gene lookup returns CDR1 ENHRY and CDR2 SYGVKD. CDR3: CAISELAGASDTQYF. The DNA of the CDR3 is TGTGCCATCAGTGAACTAGCGGGAGCTTCAGATACGCAGTATTTT.

J is TRBJ2-2 and V is TRBV6-1; D is unresolved. Germline CDR1 and CDR2: MNHNS and SASEGT. V shed 7 bases and J shed 0 bases, with 12 bases lying between them. The CDR3 runs 15 residues. The CDR3 DNA reads as TGTGCCAGCACTCCGTCGTTCGCGAACACCGGGGAGCTGTTTTTT. It translates to CASTPSFANTGELFF.

V is TRBV7-2 and J is TRBJ2-2; TRBD1 matches 7 bases. Per the germline V gene, CDR1 is SGHTA and CDR2 is FQGNSA. With V trimmed by 3 bases and J by 0 bases, 4 bases remained unmatched. The CDR3 totals 16 residues. The CDR3 protein is CASSFKGQPNTGELFF. CDR3 DNA sequence: TGTGCCAGCAGCTTTAAGGGACAGCCGAACACCGGGGAGCTGTTTTTT.

The chain combines TRBV7-2 with TRBJ2-2, with 9 bases fitting TRBD2. The CDR3 runs to 15 residues. V trimming: 4 bases; J trimming: 4 bases; junction bases outside the gene matches: 4. Germline CDR1 reads SGHTA; CDR2 reads FQGNSA. DNA of the CDR3: TGTGCCAGCAGCTGGCGGGAGGGCGTCACCGGGGAGCTGTTTTTT. Its translation: CASSWREGVTGELFF.

This clonotype has just a few counts. This may come from a read error, since a much larger clone is one base off. The CDR3 reads CASSEFNEQFF. The CDR3 DNA reads as TGTGCCAGCAGTGAATTCAATGAGCAGTTCTTC. The chain employs TRBV25-1 and TRBJ2-1; D is unclear. The CDR3 is made up of 11 amino acids. Trimming cost V 1 base and J 6 bases, with 1 base left between them. The germline V gene encodes CDR1 MGHDK and CDR2 SYGVNS.

This rearrangement joins TRBV29-1 to TRBJ2-7; 10 positions match TRBD1. V trimming: 4 bases; J trimming: 4 bases; junction bases outside the gene matches: 7. Germline V gene sequence: CDR1 SQVTM, CDR2 ANQGSEA. CDR3 size: 14 residues. CDR3 nucleotide sequence: TGCAGCGTTGGACAGGGGGCGGGCGCATACGAGCAGTACTTC. The encoded protein is CSVGQGAGAYEQYF.

V is TRBV5-1 and J is TRBJ2-1; 10 bases map to TRBD2. CDR1 and CDR2 (germline): SGHRS, YFSETQ. The V gene end was trimmed by 3 bases and the J gene end by 5 bases; junction bases not matched to a gene: 2. This CDR3 contains 14 residues. In DNA form, the CDR3 reads TGCGCCAGCAGCTCGACTAGCGGGCACAATGAGCAGTTCTTC. This encodes CASSSTSGHNEQFF.

V gene TRBV12-3 or TRBV12-4 combines with J gene TRBJ1-1, with 10 bases fitting TRBD1. J lost 5 bases, V lost 6 bases, and 12 bases had no gene match. The CDR3 extends over 16 amino acids. CDR3 sequence: CASSRTPDRGRTEAFF. As DNA, the CDR3 is TGTGCCAGCAGCCGGACGCCGGACAGGGGGAGGACTGAAGCTTTCTTT.